This TCR beta chain was documented in a study of response to subunit inactivated influenza vaccine. This CDR3 has 15 amino acids. Per germline, CDR1 KGHSH and CDR2 LQKENI. V lost 3 bases and J 5 bases, leaving 16 bases between the germline ends. This clonotype was detected many times. TCRdb used MiXCR to reprocess the RT-PCR reads, holding one entry per CDR3 protein. In the table there are some 850,000 distinct CDR3 sequences, around 18% of which are singletons. The material was PBMCs from blood, obtained around 5 days after vaccination. The chain employs TRBV18 and TRBJ2-5, with a possible D match to TRBD1 (5 bases). The TCR sequence derives from a man in his fifties who received an inactivated influenza vaccine. The CDR3 region has the DNA TGTGCCAGCTCACCGAATCAGCAGGGCGCGGAGACCCAGTACTTC. It translates to CASSPNQQGAETQYF. Filled out from reference TRBV18 and TRBJ2-5, the complete variable domain reads NAGVMQNPRHLVRRRGQEARLRCSPMKGHSHVYWYRQLPEEGLKFMVYLQKENIIDESGMPKERFSAEFPKEGPSILRIQQVVRGDSAAYFCASSPNQQGAETQYFGPGTRLLVL.